These T cell receptor beta chains were read from a single sample in a study of spatial heterogeneity in lung cancer. TCRdb called the 5' RACE reads again in MiXCR, with one record for every CDR3 protein. The sample contains about 92,000 distinct CDR3 sequences, roughly 12% of which appear only once. The source was PBMCs, collected at surgery. All receptors derive from a male donor with early-stage non-small cell lung cancer. Both conserved end residues are trimmed from each CDR3.

>TRBJ2-5|TRBV7-3
ASSPRSTSGGQETQY
>TRBJ2-7|TRBV12-3/TRBV12-4
ASSLVRNEQY
>TRBJ2-1|TRBV4-3
ASSHRVPGLAGGRAFDEQF
>TRBJ2-3|TRBV29-1
SVEDRSGYRDRRTDTQY
>TRBJ2-2|TRBV18
ASSPVTGELF
>TRBJ1-1|TRBV4-1
ASSHISQDTEAF
>TRBJ1-1|TRBV4-3
ASSVFRGMNTEAF
>TRBJ1-2|TRBV7-8
ASSWSDYGYT
>TRBJ2-7|TRBV12-3/TRBV12-4
ASSFSGTGVEQY
>TRBJ2-7|TRBV6-5
ASSYSPLALEQY
>TRBJ2-3|TRBV10-3
AITRGDTDTQY
>TRBJ2-2|TRBV9
ASSVGGMDTGELF
>TRBJ2-2|TRBV7-2
ASTSPGLAGTGELF
>TRBJ1-5|TRBV4-1
ASSQELDQPQH
>TRBJ2-1|TRBV18
ASLRRDNEQF
>TRBJ2-3|TRBV10-1
ASARGDTQY
>TRBJ1-6|TRBV12-3/TRBV12-4
ASAPQGGSSPLH
>TRBJ1-1|TRBV30
ALSVQINTEAF
>TRBJ1-2|TRBV12-3/TRBV12-4
ASSHSYGYT
>TRBJ1-6|TRBV10-3
AISESKQATNSPLH
>TRBJ1-3|TRBV7-2
ASSLGVGSGNTIY
>TRBJ1-1|TRBV4-3
ASSQDQDLNTEAF
>TRBJ2-5|TRBV7-2
ASSLGGGQETQY
>TRBJ1-2|TRBV9
ASSVEENYGYT
>TRBJ2-1|TRBV20-1
SARDRASSFNEQF
>TRBJ2-5|TRBV24-1
ATILRPGQGTETQY
>TRBJ1-3|TRBV10-3
AISEGAGNTIY
>TRBJ2-7|TRBV3-1
ASSQGSIQGHEQY
>TRBJ2-3|TRBV28
ASSLFGRGDTQY
>TRBJ1-2|TRBV11-2
ASSLQGTLYGYT
>TRBJ1-1|TRBV7-9
ASSQLHAGNTEAF
>TRBJ1-6|TRBV5-1
ASRERLLNSPLH
>TRBJ2-2|TRBV29-1
SVEVGRRNTGELF
>TRBJ1-1|TRBV10-3
AISESREGNEAF
>TRBJ2-3|TRBV7-2
ASSHSLAFLADTQY
>TRBJ1-1|TRBV7-2
ASSPEARSTEAF
>TRBJ1-5|TRBV12-3/TRBV12-4
ASSLAQGNQPQH
>TRBJ1-2|TRBV5-4
ASSLVQNSYGYT
>TRBJ2-5|TRBV15
ATSRDWRDQQETQY
>TRBJ2-5|TRBV4-3
ASSQELVAGGLVETQY
>TRBJ2-2|TRBV10-1
ASRQGVGTGELF
>TRBJ2-3|TRBV24-1
ATSDPVAGGLNLDTQY
>TRBJ2-1|TRBV6-2/TRBV6-3
ASSYYLGGVTYNEQF
>TRBJ2-3|TRBV7-9
ASSTTVPTTDTQY